The next 17 T cell receptor beta chains were all read from a single sample in a study. MiXCR was run by TCRdb on the 5' RACE reads, yielding one entry per CDR3 protein. The repertoire holds fewer than 55,000 distinct CDR3 sequences, with roughly a fifth as singletons. The sorted Tregs were CD4+CD25+CD127-/low cells. The source material was Tregs sorted from a lymph node. All receptors derive from a female donor with breast cancer.

This clonotype has ten or more counts. V usage is TRBV5-1 and J usage is TRBJ2-7; 13 nucleotides agree with TRBD2. Germline V gives CDR1 SGHRS, CDR2 YFSETQ. This CDR3 is 15 amino acids long. The J segment lost 4 bases and the V segment lost 0 bases, leaving 1 base of the junction unmatched. Here the CDR3 DNA reads TGCGCCAGCAGCTTGGGGACTAGCGGGAGTTACGAGCAGTACTTC. Its protein product is CASSLGTSGSYEQYF.

This clonotype appeared once. A read error may be the cause here, since a much bigger clone is one base away. The CDR3 protein is CATSDSQTGSDHEQYF. CDR3 bases: TGTGCCACCAGTGATTCCCAGACCGGGAGCGACCACGAGCAGTACTTC. The chain has TRBV24-1 and TRBJ2-7, with D possibly TRBD2 on 6 matching bases. Trimming shortened V by 2 bases and J by 5 bases, and 18 bases separated the two germline ends. CDR1 and CDR2 from the germline V gene are KGHDR and SFDVKD. The CDR3 consists of 16 residues.

In its sample, this clonotype was seen a few times. The chain is built from TRBV27 and TRBJ1-6, with D hard to call. CDR3 length equals 13 residues. Per the germline V gene, CDR1 is MNHEY and CDR2 is SMNVEV (reference sequence). Trimming removed 3 bases from V and 11 bases from J, with 11 bases in between. This CDR3 reads CASSFRGQPPLHF. The CDR3 bases are TGTGCCAGCAGTTTCCGGGGTCAGCCACCCCTCCACTTT.

This clonotype showed up just a few times. The rearrangement links TRBV12-3 or TRBV12-4 to TRBJ1-1; D possibly corresponds to TRBD1 (6 bases). The CDR3 runs to 13 residues. The V end lost 9 bases, the J end lost 4 bases, and 15 bases lay between the germline ends. CDR3 sequence: CASGLTGGTEAFF. The CDR3 DNA sequence: TGTGCCAGTGGATTGACAGGTGGCACTGAAGCTTTCTTT.

Of note for this clonotype: A much larger clonotype is one base distant, so this may be a read error. Since the CDR3 does not end with the conserved phenylalanine or tryptophan, this likely comes from a read error. V gene TRBV7-2 combines with J gene TRBJ1-5; the D gene is possibly TRBD1 (6 bases). From germline, CDR1 is SGHTA and CDR2 FQGNSA. V was clipped by 5 bases and J by 7 bases, with 15 bases between them. This CDR3 has 14 amino acids. CDR3 sequence reads: CASSPPGVGQPQHV. Here the CDR3 DNA reads TGTGCCAGCAGCCCTCCAGGGGTAGGACAGCCCCAGCATGTT.

This clonotype was seen many times. This chain joins TRBV5-1 and TRBJ2-1; the match to TRBD2 covers 10 bases. The CDR3 consists of 20 residues. The J segment lost 0 bases and the V segment lost 4 bases, leaving 16 bases of the junction unmatched. CDR1 and CDR2 (germline): SGHRS, YFSETQ. CDR3 loop: CASSPSGSILPISSYNEQFF. CDR3 DNA sequence: TGCGCCAGCAGCCCTAGCGGGAGTATTCTCCCTATTAGCTCCTACAATGAGCAGTTCTTC.

This clonotype came up many times. The chain's CDR3 is CASSLAARETQYF. CDR3 DNA sequence: TGTGCCAGCAGCCTCGCGGCGCGGGAGACCCAGTACTTC. The chain recombines TRBV12-3 or TRBV12-4 with TRBJ2-5; unclear D gene. The CDR3 sequence is 13 residues long. V was clipped by 6 bases and J by 5 bases, with 13 bases between them.

The chain is built from TRBV2 and TRBJ1-1; D unclear. V was cut by 3 bases and J by 0 bases, with 8 bases left in between. The length of the CDR3 is 14 residues. CDR1 and CDR2 (germline): SNHLY, FYNNEI. CDR3 in DNA: TGTGCCAGCAGTGACAGTTACATGAACACTGAAGCTTTCTTT. Amino acids: CASSDSYMNTEAFF. The full variable domain, with the rest looked up from reference TRBV2 and TRBJ1-1, is EPEVTQTPSHQVTQMGQEVILRCVPISNHLYFYWYRQILGQKVEFLVSFYNNEISEKSEIFDDQFSVERPDGSNFTLKIRSTKLEDSAMYFCASSDSYMNTEAFFGQGTRLTVV.

The rearrangement joins TRBV30 to TRBJ2-7; D remains ambiguous. Germline loops: CDR1 GTSNPN, CDR2 SVGIG (reference sequence). The CDR3 sequence is 14 residues long. The germline V and J ends were trimmed by 4 bases and 1 base, with 14 bases remaining between them. This CDR3 is CAWTRPGQSYEQYF. The DNA for the CDR3 is TGTGCCTGGACCCGACCCGGCCAGTCCTACGAGCAGTACTTC.

This clonotype was counted at least ten times. The V and J genes are TRBV4-1 and TRBJ2-3; D remains unclear. V lost 1 base to trimming and J lost 0 bases, with 5 bases between them. Germline V CDR1 and CDR2: MGHRA, YSYEKL. This CDR3 contains 14 residues. CDR3 coding DNA: TGCGCCAGCAGCCAAGCTGGAAGCACAGATACGCAGTATTTT. Translating it yields CASSQAGSTDTQYF.

The chain links TRBV7-3 to TRBJ1-1, with TRBD1 matching over 9 bases. V was clipped by 6 bases and J by 4 bases; unmatched bases: 3. Germline V gene data show CDR1 as SGHTA and CDR2 as FQGTGA. The CDR3 spans 13 residues. This CDR3 is CASRQGAGTEAFF. As DNA, the CDR3 is TGTGCCAGCAGACAGGGGGCCGGCACTGAAGCTTTCTTT.

This clonotype showed up just a few times. V is TRBV4-2 and J is TRBJ2-3, with 7 bases that match TRBD2. The CDR3 loop spans 16 amino acids. J lost 3 bases, V lost 0 bases, and 6 bases had no gene match. CDR1 is LGHNA and CDR2 is YNFKEQ in the germline V gene. In DNA form, the CDR3 reads TGTGCCAGCAGCCAAGAAGGAGCGGGGAATACAGATACGCAGTATTTT. This encodes CASSQEGAGNTDTQYF.

The chain employs TRBV11-3 and TRBJ2-1; 11 bases map to TRBD2. CDR3 length equals 19 residues. Per germline, CDR1 SGHNT and CDR2 YENEEA. The trim removed 6 bases at V and 1 base at J, leaving 14 bases unmatched. The CDR3 sequence: CASSETPWTSGPSYNEQFF. The CDR3 nucleotides read TGTGCCAGCAGTGAAACCCCCTGGACTAGCGGGCCTTCCTACAATGAGCAGTTCTTC.

This clonotype occurred many times. The chain is built from TRBV12-3 or TRBV12-4 and TRBJ2-3; D gene ambiguous. The CDR3 extends over 11 amino acids. The V end lost 2 bases, the J end lost 7 bases, and 4 bases lay between the germline ends. In DNA, the CDR3 is TGTGCCAGCAGTTTACTGAATACGCAGTATTTT. Its translation: CASSLLNTQYF.

This clonotype was observed many times. The chain carries TRBV15 and TRBJ1-2, with 7 bases aligning to TRBD1. Germline-derived CDR1 and CDR2 are LNHNV and YYDKDF (reference sequence). This CDR3 has 18 residues. V shed 3 bases and J 4 bases; nucleotides not matched to a gene: 17. The CDR3 loop is CATSSVRSTTGAGYGYTF. The CDR3, as DNA: TGTGCCACCAGCAGTGTTCGATCTACAACAGGGGCGGGCTATGGCTACACCTTC. The whole variable domain, remainder taken from reference TRBV15 and TRBJ1-2, is DAMVIQNPRYQVTQFGKPVTLSCSQTLNHNVMYWYQQKSSQAPKLLFHYYDKDFNNEADTPDNFQSRRPNTSFCFLDIRSPGLGDTAMYLCATSSVRSTTGAGYGYTFGSGTRLTVV.

The chain combines TRBV24-1 with TRBJ2-2, with 8 bases lining up with TRBD1. Germline values: CDR1 KGHDR, CDR2 SFDVKD. The CDR3 runs to 16 residues. The V gene end was trimmed by 4 bases and the J gene end by 2 bases; junction bases not matched to a gene: 5. The CDR3 nucleotides read TGTGCCACCAGTGAGAGGACAGGGCGTAACACCGGGGAGCTGTTTTTT. This translates into CATSERTGRNTGELFF.

This clonotype was found once. This chain links TRBV7-9 with TRBJ2-1; D gene ambiguous. CDR3 length: 17 residues. The germline V gene encodes CDR1 SEHNR and CDR2 FQNEAQ (reference sequence). The V gene lost 5 bases and the J gene lost 3 bases, with 20 bases spanning the gap. This CDR3 is CASSRPPPATHYNEQFF. CDR3 bases: TGTGCCAGCAGCCGCCCGCCTCCAGCGACCCACTACAATGAGCAGTTCTTC. Full variable domain (remainder filled in from reference TRBV7-9 and TRBJ2-1): DTGVSQNPRHKITKRGQNVTFRCDPISEHNRLYWYRQTLGQGPEFLTYFQNEAQLEKSRLLSDRFSAERPKGSFSTLEIQRTEQGDSAMYLCASSRPPPATHYNEQFFGPGTRLTVL.